This T cell receptor beta chain was sequenced for a study of T cell responses to AZD1222 COVID-19 vaccine. General observations from the study: Across spike, vaccine-associated CD4 TCRs were found, dominant at 160-218 and 743-854. Possibly, clonal diversity was underestimated; donors were largely white British and included more females.

The repertoire was sequenced with immunoSEQ multiplex PCR; TCRdb's copy has only in-frame clones and lacks some. This table holds about 130,000 clones, 70% to 90% found once. This CDR3 has 14 residues. The V end was cut by 3 bases, the J end by 11 bases, with 20 bases between. Per the germline V gene, CDR1 is SGDLS and CDR2 is YYNGEE. Regarding this clone: Its specificity is unknown.

The V call is TRBV9, the J call TRBJ1-1; D may be TRBD1 (6 bases). Specimen: peripheral blood, collected on day 0 of AZD1222 vaccination. The sequence was collected from an adult in good health. CDR3 coding DNA: TGTGCCAGCAGCGCAGAGGACGGGAGGGGGGACGCTTTCTTT. Encoded protein: CASSAEDGRGDAFF.